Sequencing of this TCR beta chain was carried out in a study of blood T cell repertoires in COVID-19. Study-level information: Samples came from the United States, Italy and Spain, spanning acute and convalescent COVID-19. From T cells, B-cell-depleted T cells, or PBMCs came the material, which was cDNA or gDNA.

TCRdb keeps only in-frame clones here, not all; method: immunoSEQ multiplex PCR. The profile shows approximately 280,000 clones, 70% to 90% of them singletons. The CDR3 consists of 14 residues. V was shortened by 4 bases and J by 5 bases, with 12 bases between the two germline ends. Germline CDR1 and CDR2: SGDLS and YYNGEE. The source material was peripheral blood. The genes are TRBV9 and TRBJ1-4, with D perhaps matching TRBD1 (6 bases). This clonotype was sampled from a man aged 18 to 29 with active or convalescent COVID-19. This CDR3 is CASSLEGGNEKLFF. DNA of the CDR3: TGTGCCAGCAGCTTAGAGGGGGGGAATGAAAAACTGTTTTTT.